This T cell receptor (beta chain) was sequenced for a study of blood T cell repertoires in COVID-19. Trimming removed 3 bases from V and 5 bases from J; junction bases left unmatched: 9. This CDR3 contains 15 residues. Germline V gene lookup returns CDR1 SGHRS and CDR2 YFSETQ. Source study methods: Using reference gene primer amplification, nucleated cell counts were estimated. Produced via immunoSEQ multiplex PCR; TCRdb's table is partial and in-frame only. V, J and clone size are taken as reported in that table, and D and trimming were inferred from the DNA itself. This sample carries roughly 130,000 clones, more than 60% of them seen once, and the ten largest clones take roughly 15%.

The sequencing sample was made of peripheral blood. The chain joins TRBV5-1 to TRBJ1-1; 8 nucleotides line up with TRBD1. The sequence was obtained from a man in his fifties with acute or convalescent COVID-19. This CDR3 reads CASSWDPGQGTEAFF. CDR3 in DNA: TGCGCCAGCAGCTGGGACCCTGGACAGGGAACTGAAGCTTTCTTT.